These 13 T cell receptor beta chains share one sample of origin, sequenced in a study of blood T cells in healthy people across ages. A second PCR, run for 7 to 11 cycles, used a sample-barcoded 5' primer plus a J-beta primer mix. MiXCR was run by TCRdb on the 5' RACE reads, yielding one entry per CDR3 protein. The table has about 830,000 distinct CDR3 sequences, about three fifths seen once. Sample: blood. The source is a man aged 25-45 years in good health.

This chain uses TRBV4-2 with TRBJ2-7, with 7 bases matching TRBD1. Germline assignment: CDR1 LGHNA and CDR2 YNFKEQ. The V and J ends lost 1 base and 4 bases, in that order; junction bases with no gene match: 7. This CDR3 spans 15 amino acids. The CDR3 DNA follows: TGTGCCAGCAGCCAAGGGACAGGAGTCCTATACGAGCAGTACTTC. Translation: CASSQGTGVLYEQYF.

The V and J genes are TRBV27 and TRBJ2-1, with 8 bases fitting TRBD1. Trimming took 6 bases from V and 3 from J; bases not matched to a gene: 10. Looked up from germline, CDR1 is MNHEY and CDR2 is SMNVEV (reference sequence). CDR3 length: 16 amino acids. The CDR3 loop is CASRTIDRGGYNEQFF. The CDR3 region has the DNA TGTGCCAGCAGAACCATAGACAGGGGTGGCTACAATGAGCAGTTCTTC.

This clonotype has more than one count but fewer than ten. This chain joins TRBV20-1 and TRBJ2-5, with 10 bases aligning to TRBD2. The CDR3 spans 16 residues. Trimming took 3 bases from V and 3 from J; bases not matched to a gene: 10. Germline CDR1 DFQATT, CDR2 SNEGSKA (reference sequence). The CDR3 reads CSARDRTSGMKETQYF. The CDR3 region has the DNA TGCAGTGCTAGGGACCGGACTAGCGGTATGAAAGAGACCCAGTACTTC.

The rearrangement joins TRBV20-1 to TRBJ1-2, with 10 bases lining up with TRBD1. This CDR3 is 13 amino acids long. J was trimmed by 7 bases and V by 1 base; bases with no gene match: 3. Germline V gene sequence: CDR1 DFQATT, CDR2 SNEGSKA (reference sequence). The CDR3 sequence: CSARVRQGAGYTF. CDR3 DNA sequence: TGCAGTGCTAGAGTAAGACAGGGGGCTGGCTACACCTTC.

Regarding this clonotype: A much larger clone sits a single nucleotide away, making a read error possible. V usage is TRBV6-2 or TRBV6-3 and J usage is TRBJ2-7; D unclear. The germline V gene encodes CDR1 MNHEY and CDR2 SVGEGT. There are 13 residues in the CDR3. Trimming left V 2 bases short and J 2 bases short, with 7 bases between. The CDR3 DNA reads TGTGCCAGCAGTTACGGCCAACCCTACGAGCAGTACTTC. It codes for CASSYGQPYEQYF.

This clonotype appeared a few times. The gene calls are TRBV5-5 and TRBJ1-1; D call uncertain. Germline lookup yields CDR1 SGHKS and CDR2 YYEKEE (reference sequence). This CDR3 comprises 14 residues. V lost 0 bases, J lost 3 bases, and 9 bases lay in between. The CDR3 spells CASSLESGYTEAFF. The CDR3 DNA is TGTGCCAGCAGCTTGGAAAGTGGGTACACTGAAGCTTTCTTT.

The gene calls are TRBV10-3 and TRBJ2-1, with 9 bases matching TRBD2. There are 16 residues in the CDR3. V was pared by 8 bases and J by 0 bases, with 8 bases of the junction left unmatched. Germline CDR1 reads ENHRY; CDR2 reads SYGVKD. The CDR3 coding sequence is TGTGCCATCGAAGGCACGCGGGGGGGCTCCTACAATGAGCAGTTCTTC. Amino acids: CAIEGTRGGSYNEQFF.

This clonotype occurred a few times. The chain joins TRBV20-1 to TRBJ2-5; TRBD2 might be the D (6 bases). The CDR3 covers 13 residues. Germline V CDR1 and CDR2: DFQATT, SNEGSKA (reference sequence). Trimming pared 5 bases from V and 1 base from J, leaving 11 bases between. As DNA, the CDR3 is TGCAGTGCTCCCAGGACTACCCAAGAGACCCAGTACTTC. Translation gives CSAPRTTQETQYF.

A word on this clonotype: A much larger clone sits a single nucleotide away, making a read error possible. This chain uses TRBV10-3 with TRBJ2-1; D may be TRBD2 (7 bases). Trimming removed 3 bases at V and 7 bases at J, with 22 bases between. The CDR3 length is 17 residues. Germline V CDR1 and CDR2: ENHRY, SYGVKD. The CDR3 DNA follows: TGTGCCATCAGTGACGGCGCGGGGGCCAAAAAGAGGAATGAGCAGTTCTTC. Its translation is CAISDGAGAKKRNEQFF.

This clonotype appeared a few times. The chain combines TRBV4-2 with TRBJ2-1, with D hard to call. CDR1 is LGHNA, CDR2 YNFKEQ, per germline. Between the trimmed V and J ends, which lost 0 bases and 0 bases, there was a span of 12 bases. CDR3 length: 17 amino acids. CDR3 sequence: CASSQDLGKVSYNEQFF. The CDR3, as DNA: TGTGCCAGCAGCCAAGATCTGGGGAAAGTCTCCTACAATGAGCAGTTCTTC.

For this clonotype: The junction and the germline gene differ at one end; a read error may be behind it. V and J are TRBV7-7 and TRBJ2-1; TRBD1 agrees at 8 bases. The CDR3 spans 14 residues. The germline gives CDR1 SSHAT, CDR2 FNYEAQ (reference sequence). CDR3 in DNA: TGTGCTAGCAGCAGAAGGGACAGGTGGGATGAGCAGTTCTTC. Its translation: CASSRRDRWDEQFF.

J is TRBJ2-5 and V is TRBV7-2; 15 nucleotides match TRBD2. V was pared by 5 bases and J by 4 bases, with 2 bases of the junction left unmatched. Germline lookup yields CDR1 SGHTA and CDR2 FQGNSA. This CDR3 spans 15 amino acids. The CDR3 nucleotides read TGTGCCAGCAGCCCGGGACTAGCGGGAGGAGAGACCCAGTACTTC. It is translated as CASSPGLAGGETQYF.

The chain employs TRBV29-1 and TRBJ1-2; D is unclear. This CDR3 comprises 12 residues. Trimming stripped 4 bases from V and 6 bases from J, with 12 bases between. From germline, CDR1 is SQVTM and CDR2 ANQGSEA. CDR3 sequence (DNA): TGCAGCGTTGGCACCCCCGGGGATGGCTACACCTTC. This sequence encodes CSVGTPGDGYTF.